This TCR beta chain was recovered during a study of CD8 T cells in ankylosing spondylitis. The sample holds a few counts of this clonotype. Its target is unknown. Trimming pared 3 bases from V and 3 bases from J, leaving 11 bases between. Germline-derived CDR1 and CDR2 are KGHSH and LQKENI. The CDR3 extends over 14 amino acids. Libraries for TCR beta were made by quantitative 5'-RACE with molecular barcodes. From the 5' RACE reads, TCRdb called clonotypes with MiXCR, one entry per CDR3 protein. The sample lists about 340,000 distinct CDR3 sequences; about 15% were seen once. Study-wide findings and caveats: Disease-linked clones displayed a CD8+ phenotype and appeared relatively rarely in peripheral blood.

The chain recombines TRBV18 with TRBJ2-5; D is unresolved. The sequence was collected from a male donor with ankylosing spondylitis or in good health (not recorded which). The sequencing input was blood, either unsorted or a sorted T cell fraction (not recorded which). In DNA, the CDR3 is TGTGCCAGCTCACCCCTCCCAGGAAAAGAGACCCAGTACTTC. It translates to CASSPLPGKETQYF. The full variable domain, its missing parts supplied by reference TRBV18 and TRBJ2-5, is NAGVMQNPRHLVRRRGQEARLRCSPMKGHSHVYWYRQLPEEGLKFMVYLQKENIIDESGMPKERFSAEFPKEGPSILRIQQVVRGDSAAYFCASSPLPGKETQYFGPGTRLLVL.